These T cell receptor beta chains were read from a single sample in a study of T cell responses to AZD1222 COVID-19 vaccine. Repertoires were generated with immunoSEQ multiplex PCR, while TCRdb's copy carries only in-frame clones and drops some. The table has around 94,000 clones, approximately 88% seen once; the top ten hold roughly 3.5%. Sequencing was performed on peripheral blood, taken on day 0 of AZD1222 vaccination. The receptors here all came from an adult in good health. CDR3s include the opening cysteine and the closing phenylalanine or tryptophan. D genes are given only for firm matches. The size of a clone is reported for some rows only, either as once, few or many, or as a class for expanded clones.

V gene: TRBV9
D gene: TRBD2
J gene: TRBJ2-5
clone size: .
CDR3 DNA: TGTGCCAGCAGCCGGACTAGCGGGGGGGAGACCCAGTACTTC
CDR3 protein: CASSRTSGGETQYF

V gene: TRBV6-5
D gene: .
J gene: TRBJ1-2
clone size: few
CDR3 DNA: TGTGCCAGCGGCTCTGGGTCTGGCTACACCTTC
CDR3 protein: CASGSGSGYTF

V gene: TRBV19
D gene: .
J gene: TRBJ1-5
clone size: .
CDR3 DNA: TGTGCCAGTACCCACGGGGGGGTTGGGCCCCAGCATTTT
CDR3 protein: CASTHGGVGPQHF

V gene: TRBV7-2
D gene: TRBD2
J gene: TRBJ2-7
clone size: .
CDR3 DNA: TGTGCCAGCAGTACGACTAGCGGGGATGACGAGCAGTACTTC
CDR3 protein: CASSTTSGDDEQYF

V gene: TRBV4-1
D gene: TRBD1
J gene: TRBJ1-5
clone size: .
CDR3 DNA: TGCGCCAGCAGCCAGCCAGGGACAGGGAAACAGCATTTT
CDR3 protein: CASSQPGTGKQHF

V gene: TRBV12-3/TRBV12-4
D gene: TRBD1
J gene: TRBJ1-2
clone size: .
CDR3 DNA: TGTGCCAGCAGTTTAGGACAGGGCTATGGCTACACCTTC
CDR3 protein: CASSLGQGYGYTF

V gene: TRBV6-5
D gene: TRBD1
J gene: TRBJ1-2
clone size: .
CDR3 DNA: TGTGCCAGCAGTCCGGACAGGGGACGCTATGGCTACACCTTC
CDR3 protein: CASSPDRGRYGYTF

V gene: TRBV3-1/TRBV3-2
D gene: TRBD1
J gene: TRBJ1-5
clone size: .
CDR3 DNA: TGTGCCAGCAGCCAAACAGGGGTTCAGCCCCAGCATTTT
CDR3 protein: CASSQTGVQPQHF

V gene: TRBV19
D gene: .
J gene: TRBJ2-1
clone size: .
CDR3 DNA: TGTGCCAGTAGTATTTTTCCTAGCGAGGACCTCTACAATGAGCAGTTCTTC
CDR3 protein: CASSIFPSEDLYNEQFF

V gene: TRBV30
D gene: TRBD1
J gene: TRBJ1-3
clone size: once
CDR3 DNA: TGTGCCTGGATGCAGGGACAGGGGAAGTACACCATATATTTT
CDR3 protein: CAWMQGQGKYTIYF

V gene: TRBV18
D gene: .
J gene: TRBJ1-3
clone size: .
CDR3 DNA: TGTGCCAGCTCACCGTTGGGTGGGGCACTTTCTGGAAACACCATATATTTT
CDR3 protein: CASSPLGGALSGNTIYF

V gene: TRBV12-3/TRBV12-4
D gene: .
J gene: TRBJ2-5
clone size: .
CDR3 DNA: TGTGCCAGCGGTCGGGGAAAAGAGACCCAGTACTTC
CDR3 protein: CASGRGKETQYF

V gene: TRBV7-9
D gene: .
J gene: TRBJ2-1
clone size: .
CDR3 DNA: TGTGCCAGCAGCGCCACCGGGGCCGAGGCACCCTACAATGAGCAGTTCTTC
CDR3 protein: CASSATGAEAPYNEQFF

V gene: TRBV1
D gene: .
J gene: TRBJ2-1
clone size: .
CDR3 DNA: TGCACCAGCAGCCCCCGGGACTCGTCCTACAATGAGCAGTTCTTC
CDR3 protein: CTSSPRDSSYNEQFF

V gene: TRBV6-1
D gene: .
J gene: TRBJ1-1
clone size: .
CDR3 DNA: TGTGCCAGCAGTGAATTAGAACACCGGGATACTTTCTTT
CDR3 protein: CASSELEHRDTFF

V gene: TRBV20-1
D gene: .
J gene: TRBJ2-7
clone size: .
CDR3 DNA: TGCAGTGCTAGGGCTTACACCGAGCAGTACTTC
CDR3 protein: CSARAYTEQYF

V gene: TRBV6-2/TRBV6-3
D gene: .
J gene: TRBJ1-1
clone size: .
CDR3 DNA: TGTGCCAGCAGTTCACAGGGAAGGGGCACTGAAGCTTTCTTT
CDR3 protein: CASSSQGRGTEAFF

V gene: TRBV18
D gene: .
J gene: TRBJ2-2
clone size: .
CDR3 DNA: TGTGCCAGCTCGCGGCTACGGGGTCCCGGGGAGCTGTTTTTT
CDR3 protein: CASSRLRGPGELFF

V gene: TRBV21-1
D gene: .
J gene: TRBJ2-5
clone size: .
CDR3 DNA: TGTGCCAGCAGCACTCGGACTAGCGGGGACATCCAAGAGACCCAGTACTTC
CDR3 protein: CASSTRTSGDIQETQYF

V gene: TRBV4-1
D gene: .
J gene: TRBJ2-7
clone size: .
CDR3 DNA: TGCGCCAGCAGCCAAATCTCCAGGTCCGACTACGAGCAGTACTTC
CDR3 protein: CASSQISRSDYEQYF

V gene: TRBV30
D gene: .
J gene: TRBJ2-1
clone size: .
CDR3 DNA: TGTGCCTGGAGTGTACGAGGCTACTCCTACAATGAGCAGTTCTTC
CDR3 protein: CAWSVRGYSYNEQFF

V gene: TRBV7-2
D gene: TRBD2
J gene: TRBJ2-1
clone size: .
CDR3 DNA: TGTGCCAGCAGCTTAGCCCCAATAGCTAGCGGGGGGGCGAATGAGCAGTTCTTC
CDR3 protein: CASSLAPIASGGANEQFF

V gene: TRBV29-1
D gene: .
J gene: TRBJ2-5
clone size: once
CDR3 DNA: TGCAGCGTTGACAGGGGCGCGCGGGAGACCCAGTACTTC
CDR3 protein: CSVDRGARETQYF

V gene: TRBV9
D gene: TRBD2
J gene: TRBJ2-3
clone size: .
CDR3 DNA: TGTGCCAGCAGCGGGGGACTAGCGGATACGCAGTATTTT
CDR3 protein: CASSGGLADTQYF

V gene: TRBV15
D gene: .
J gene: TRBJ1-3
clone size: once
CDR3 DNA: TGTGCCACCAGCAGTTCGAAAAACACCATATATTTT
CDR3 protein: CATSSSKNTIYF

V gene: TRBV12-3/TRBV12-4
D gene: .
J gene: TRBJ2-1
clone size: .
CDR3 DNA: TGTGCCAGCAGTCCGGTTTCCTACAATGAGCAGTTCTTC
CDR3 protein: CASSPVSYNEQFF

V gene: TRBV9
D gene: .
J gene: TRBJ1-1
clone size: once
CDR3 DNA: TGTGCCAGCGCCGATGGGGTGAACACTGAAGCTTTCTTT
CDR3 protein: CASADGVNTEAFF

V gene: TRBV27
D gene: .
J gene: TRBJ1-2
clone size: .
CDR3 DNA: TGTGCCAGCAGTTTGGGGGCAGGGAATGGCTACACCTTC
CDR3 protein: CASSLGAGNGYTF

V gene: TRBV18
D gene: TRBD1
J gene: TRBJ1-2
clone size: .
CDR3 DNA: TGTGCCAGCCAGGGGGGAAACTATGGCTACACCTTC
CDR3 protein: CASQGGNYGYTF

V gene: TRBV9
D gene: TRBD1
J gene: TRBJ2-7
clone size: .
CDR3 DNA: TGTGCCAGCAGTCAAGGACAGGGTTACGAGCAGTACTTC
CDR3 protein: CASSQGQGYEQYF

V gene: TRBV2
D gene: .
J gene: TRBJ1-5
clone size: .
CDR3 DNA: TGTGCCAGCAGTCGAGGGGGGGATCAGCCCCAGCATTTT
CDR3 protein: CASSRGGDQPQHF

V gene: TRBV9
D gene: .
J gene: TRBJ1-6
clone size: .
CDR3 DNA: TGTGCCAGCAGCGGAGGGGCCGACACCTCTACCTATAATTCACCCCTCCACTTT
CDR3 protein: CASSGGADTSTYNSPLHF

V gene: TRBV6-4
D gene: TRBD2
J gene: TRBJ2-3
clone size: .
CDR3 DNA: TGTGCCAGCAGTGACTCCCCCGCTGGGGGGGTGTCTACGCAGTATTTT
CDR3 protein: CASSDSPAGGVSTQYF

V gene: TRBV6-5
D gene: .
J gene: TRBJ1-2
clone size: .
CDR3 DNA: TGTGCCAGCAGGCAGGGTGGGGACTATGGCTACACCTTC
CDR3 protein: CASRQGGDYGYTF

V gene: TRBV10-2
D gene: .
J gene: TRBJ1-2
clone size: .
CDR3 DNA: TGCGCCAGCAGTGAGGGAGGCCTATATGGCTACACCTTC
CDR3 protein: CASSEGGLYGYTF

V gene: TRBV7-9
D gene: TRBD1
J gene: TRBJ1-4
clone size: .
CDR3 DNA: TGTGCCAGCAGCCCCAAGACAGGGATGGTAGAAAAACTGTTTTTT
CDR3 protein: CASSPKTGMVEKLFF

V gene: TRBV28
D gene: TRBD1
J gene: TRBJ2-2
clone size: .
CDR3 DNA: TGTGCCAGCAGTAAACCGGGACAGGGACCCACCGGGGAGCTGTTTTTT
CDR3 protein: CASSKPGQGPTGELFF

V gene: TRBV7-6
D gene: TRBD1
J gene: TRBJ1-1
clone size: once
CDR3 DNA: TGTGCCAGCAGCCTCAGGGGGGACACTGAAGCTTTCTTT
CDR3 protein: CASSLRGDTEAFF

V gene: TRBV11-2
D gene: .
J gene: TRBJ1-4
clone size: .
CDR3 DNA: TGTGCCAGCAGCTTAGCCAGAGCAACTAATGAAAAACTGTTTTTT
CDR3 protein: CASSLARATNEKLFF

V gene: TRBV28
D gene: TRBD2
J gene: TRBJ2-4
clone size: .
CDR3 DNA: TGTGCCAGCAGTCTACGACTAGCGGGGGCGCGCGGGCCCAAAAACATTCAGTACTTC
CDR3 protein: CASSLRLAGARGPKNIQYF

V gene: TRBV6-5
D gene: TRBD1
J gene: TRBJ2-7
clone size: .
CDR3 DNA: TGTGCCAGCAGTTACGATCCGACAGGGGCCTACGAGCAGTACTTC
CDR3 protein: CASSYDPTGAYEQYF

V gene: TRBV11-2
D gene: TRBD1
J gene: TRBJ1-6
clone size: .
CDR3 DNA: TGTGCCAGCAGCCCGGGTGGGACAGGGTATCGATCCTATAATTCACCCCTCCACTTT
CDR3 protein: CASSPGGTGYRSYNSPLHF

V gene: TRBV7-8
D gene: .
J gene: TRBJ1-1
clone size: .
CDR3 DNA: TGTGCCAGCAGGGACGGGGGGAACACTGAAGCTTTCTTT
CDR3 protein: CASRDGGNTEAFF

V gene: TRBV6-2/TRBV6-3
D gene: TRBD1
J gene: TRBJ2-1
clone size: .
CDR3 DNA: TGTGCCAGCAGTCGCACAGGGGGCGCGAACAGGAATGAGCAGTTCTTC
CDR3 protein: CASSRTGGANRNEQFF

V gene: TRBV18
D gene: TRBD1
J gene: TRBJ2-1
clone size: .
CDR3 DNA: TGTGCCAGCTCCCCTTTAGGGGCAGGGGGCGTCAGGGATGAGCAGTTCTTC
CDR3 protein: CASSPLGAGGVRDEQFF

V gene: TRBV4-1
D gene: TRBD2
J gene: TRBJ2-1
clone size: .
CDR3 DNA: TGCGCCAGCAGCCTCAGCGCTAGCGGGGGGGCCTGGGCTGAGCAGTTCTTC
CDR3 protein: CASSLSASGGAWAEQFF

V gene: TRBV10-1
D gene: .
J gene: TRBJ1-5
clone size: .
CDR3 DNA: TGCGCCACCCGGCCGAGCAATCAGCCCCAGCATTTT
CDR3 protein: CATRPSNQPQHF

V gene: TRBV5-1
D gene: .
J gene: TRBJ2-7
clone size: .
CDR3 DNA: TGCGCCAGCAGCGGTACAGGGCTGAGATCCTACGAGCAGTACTTC
CDR3 protein: CASSGTGLRSYEQYF

V gene: TRBV5-1
D gene: TRBD1
J gene: TRBJ1-3
clone size: .
CDR3 DNA: TGCGCCAGCAGCAGGACAGGGGGCGCCCCTGGAAACACCATATATTTT
CDR3 protein: CASSRTGGAPGNTIYF

V gene: TRBV19
D gene: TRBD1
J gene: TRBJ1-5
clone size: .
CDR3 DNA: TGTGCCAGTAGTAAAGGACAGGGACTCAATCAGCCCCAGCATTTT
CDR3 protein: CASSKGQGLNQPQHF

V gene: TRBV5-5
D gene: .
J gene: TRBJ2-7
clone size: .
CDR3 DNA: TGTGCCAGCAGACCAAAGGGGAGCTACGAGCAGTACTTC
CDR3 protein: CASRPKGSYEQYF

V gene: TRBV27
D gene: TRBD1
J gene: TRBJ2-4
clone size: .
CDR3 DNA: TGTGCCAGCAGGACGGGACAGGGGGTCTCCATTCAGTACTTC
CDR3 protein: CASRTGQGVSIQYF

V gene: TRBV4-1
D gene: .
J gene: TRBJ1-6
clone size: .
CDR3 DNA: TGCGCCAGCAGCCTCCCGTCACAGGGTCGGAGCTCCTATAATTCACCCCTCCACTTT
CDR3 protein: CASSLPSQGRSSYNSPLHF

V gene: TRBV19
D gene: .
J gene: TRBJ1-5
clone size: .
CDR3 DNA: TGTGCCAGCGACCCGGGGGTACGACAGCCCCAGCATTTT
CDR3 protein: CASDPGVRQPQHF